This entry is about one TCR beta chain. Its antigen is undetermined. The data stem from a study of shared clonotypes between healthy human individuals. Study-wide results and caveats: Among non-shared clonotypes, generation probabilities were lower than among those shared by all four donors. Across a handful of donors, naive CD4 shared roughly 5.1%, naive CD8 more than 3%, memory CD4 roughly 2.2%, memory CD8 about 0.4%.

The CDR3 is 17 amino acids. J gave up 2 bases and V 1 base, and 10 bases lay outside the gene matches. CDR1 and CDR2 from the germline V gene are MDHEN and SYDVKM. Sequencing used immunoSEQ multiplex PCR; TCRdb keeps in-frame clones, though not all of them. This repertoire shows 1.5 million to 2.5 million clones, about 94% found once; its top ten account for roughly 1.2%. Naivety among CD8 cells was defined by CD45RO negativity and positive CCR7 selection, thereby excluding terminally differentiated effector memory CD45RA+ cells. The chain combines TRBV28 with TRBJ2-7; 8 nucleotides agree with TRBD1. Material: naive CD8+ T cells sorted from blood. This receptor was obtained from a man younger than 35 in good health. The CDR3 spells CASSLFQGQGATYEQYF. As DNA, the CDR3 is TGTGCCAGCAGTTTATTTCAGGGTCAGGGGGCGACCTACGAGCAGTACTTC.